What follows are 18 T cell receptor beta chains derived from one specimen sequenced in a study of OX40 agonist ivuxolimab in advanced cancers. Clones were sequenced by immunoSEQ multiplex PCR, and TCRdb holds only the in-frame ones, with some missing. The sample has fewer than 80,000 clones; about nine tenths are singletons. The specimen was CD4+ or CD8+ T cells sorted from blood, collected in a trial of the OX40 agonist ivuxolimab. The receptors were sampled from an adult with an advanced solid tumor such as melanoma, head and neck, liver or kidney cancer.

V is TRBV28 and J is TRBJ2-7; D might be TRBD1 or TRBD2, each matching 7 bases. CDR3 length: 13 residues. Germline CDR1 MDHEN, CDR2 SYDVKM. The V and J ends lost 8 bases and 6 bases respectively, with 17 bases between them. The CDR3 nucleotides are TGTGCCAGCTTCCAGGGGGGGCTAATCGAGCAGTACTTC. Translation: CASFQGGLIEQYF.

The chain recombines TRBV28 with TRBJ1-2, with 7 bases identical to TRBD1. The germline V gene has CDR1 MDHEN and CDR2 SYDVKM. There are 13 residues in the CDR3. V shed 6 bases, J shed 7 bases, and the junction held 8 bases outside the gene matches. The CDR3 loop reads CASRPGGATGYTF. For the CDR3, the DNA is TGTGCCAGCAGACCAGGGGGGGCGACTGGCTACACCTTC.

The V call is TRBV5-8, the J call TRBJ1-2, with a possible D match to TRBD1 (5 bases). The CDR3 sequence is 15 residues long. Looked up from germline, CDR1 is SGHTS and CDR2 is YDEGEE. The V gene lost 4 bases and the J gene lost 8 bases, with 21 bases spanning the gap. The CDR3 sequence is CASSDPVRGRGGYTF. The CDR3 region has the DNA TGTGCCAGCAGCGACCCGGTTCGAGGGAGGGGCGGCTACACCTTC.

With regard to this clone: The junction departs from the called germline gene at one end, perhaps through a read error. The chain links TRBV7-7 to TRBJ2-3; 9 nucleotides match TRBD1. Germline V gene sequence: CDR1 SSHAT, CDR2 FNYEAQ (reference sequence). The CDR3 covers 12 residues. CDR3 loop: CASSLDRGTQYF. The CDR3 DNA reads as TGTGCTAGCAGCCTAGACAGGGGGACGCAGTATTTT.

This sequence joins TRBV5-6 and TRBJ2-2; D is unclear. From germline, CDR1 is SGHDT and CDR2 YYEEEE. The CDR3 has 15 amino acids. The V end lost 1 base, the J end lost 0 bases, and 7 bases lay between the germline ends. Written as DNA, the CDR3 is TGTGCCAGCAGCTTGTATTGGGCGAACACCGGGGAGCTGTTTTTT. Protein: CASSLYWANTGELFF. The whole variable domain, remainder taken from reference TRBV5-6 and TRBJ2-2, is DAGVTQSPTHLIKTRGQQVTLRCSPKSGHDTVSWYQQALGQGPQFIFQYYEEEERQRGNFPDRFSGHQFPNYSSELNVNALLLGDSALYLCASSLYWANTGELFFGEGSRLTVL.

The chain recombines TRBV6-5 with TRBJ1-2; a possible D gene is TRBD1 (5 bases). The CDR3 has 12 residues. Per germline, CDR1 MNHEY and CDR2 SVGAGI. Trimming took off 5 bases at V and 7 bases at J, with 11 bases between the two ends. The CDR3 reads CASSDQGGGYTF. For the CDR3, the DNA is TGTGCCAGCAGTGATCAGGGTGGTGGCTACACCTTC.

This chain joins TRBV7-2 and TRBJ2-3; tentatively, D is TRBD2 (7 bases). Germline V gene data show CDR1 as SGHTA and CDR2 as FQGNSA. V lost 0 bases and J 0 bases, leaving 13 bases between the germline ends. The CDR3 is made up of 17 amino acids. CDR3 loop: CASSLAPGGGSTDTQYF. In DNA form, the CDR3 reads TGTGCCAGCAGCTTAGCCCCGGGGGGCGGAAGCACAGATACGCAGTATTTT. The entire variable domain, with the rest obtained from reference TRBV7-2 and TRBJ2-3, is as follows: GAGVSQSPSNKVTEKGKDVELRCDPISGHTALYWYRQSLGQGLEFLIYFQGNSAPDKSGLPSDRFSAERTGGSVSTLTIQRTQQEDSAVYLCASSLAPGGGSTDTQYFGPGTRLTVL.

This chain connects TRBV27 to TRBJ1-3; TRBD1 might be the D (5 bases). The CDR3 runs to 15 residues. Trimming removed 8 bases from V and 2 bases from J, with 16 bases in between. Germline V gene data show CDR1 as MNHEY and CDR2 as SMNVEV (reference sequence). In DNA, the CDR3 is TGTGCCAGCGGTGACTGGGGGGATCCTGGAAACACCATATATTTT. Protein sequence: CASGDWGDPGNTIYF.

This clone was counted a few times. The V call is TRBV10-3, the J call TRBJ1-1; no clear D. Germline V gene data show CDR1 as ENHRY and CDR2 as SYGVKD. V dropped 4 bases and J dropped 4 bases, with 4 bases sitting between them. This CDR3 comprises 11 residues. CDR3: CAISGGTEAFF. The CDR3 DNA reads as TGTGCCATCAGTGGGGGCACTGAAGCTTTCTTT.

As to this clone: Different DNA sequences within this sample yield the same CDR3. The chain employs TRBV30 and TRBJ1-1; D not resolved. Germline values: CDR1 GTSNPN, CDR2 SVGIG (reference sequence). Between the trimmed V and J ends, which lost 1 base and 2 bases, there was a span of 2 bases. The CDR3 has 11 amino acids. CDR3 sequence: CAWSDNTEAFF. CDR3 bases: TGTGCCTGGAGTGATAACACTGAAGCTTTCTTT.

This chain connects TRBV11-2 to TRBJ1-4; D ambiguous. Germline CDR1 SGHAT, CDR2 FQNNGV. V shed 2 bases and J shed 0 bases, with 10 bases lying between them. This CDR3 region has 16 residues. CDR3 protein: CASSLTRGATNEKLFF. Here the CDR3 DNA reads TGTGCCAGCAGCTTAACCCGGGGAGCAACTAATGAAAAACTGTTTTTT.

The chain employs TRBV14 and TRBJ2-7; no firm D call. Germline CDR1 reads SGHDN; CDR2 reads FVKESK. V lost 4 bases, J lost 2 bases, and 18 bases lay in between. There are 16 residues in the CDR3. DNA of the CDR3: TGTGCCAGCAGCCGAAAACCCGCTCCAGGACCCTACGAGCAGTACTTC. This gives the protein CASSRKPAPGPYEQYF. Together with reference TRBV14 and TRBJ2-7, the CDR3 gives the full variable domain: EAGVTQFPSHSVIEKGQTVTLRCDPISGHDNLYWYRRVMGKEIKFLLHFVKESKQDESGMPNNRFLAERTGGTYSTLKVQPAELEDSGVYFCASSRKPAPGPYEQYFGPGTRLTVT.

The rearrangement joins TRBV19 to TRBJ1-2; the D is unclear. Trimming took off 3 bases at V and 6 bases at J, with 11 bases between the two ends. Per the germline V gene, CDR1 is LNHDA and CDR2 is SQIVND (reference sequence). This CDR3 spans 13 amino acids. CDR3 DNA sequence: TGTGCCAGTAGTATGGGCAGGCGAGATGGCTACACCTTC. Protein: CASSMGRRDGYTF. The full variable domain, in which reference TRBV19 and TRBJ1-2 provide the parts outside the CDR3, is DGGITQSPKYLFRKEGQNVTLSCEQNLNHDAMYWYRQDPGQGLRLIYYSQIVNDFQKGDIAEGYSVSREKKESFPLTVTSAQKNPTAFYLCASSMGRRDGYTFGSGTRLTVV.

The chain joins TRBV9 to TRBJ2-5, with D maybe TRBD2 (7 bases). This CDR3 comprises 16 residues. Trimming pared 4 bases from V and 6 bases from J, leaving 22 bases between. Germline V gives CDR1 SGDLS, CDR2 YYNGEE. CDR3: CASSPWGGQERKTQYF. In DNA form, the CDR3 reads TGTGCCAGCAGCCCCTGGGGGGGGCAGGAGAGAAAGACCCAGTACTTC.

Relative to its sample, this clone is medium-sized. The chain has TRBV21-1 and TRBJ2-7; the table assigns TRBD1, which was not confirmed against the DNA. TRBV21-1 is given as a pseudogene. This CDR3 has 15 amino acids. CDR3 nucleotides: TGTGCCAGCAGCCGGGGACACGGCGGGCCCGGCGAGCAGTACTTC. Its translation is CASSRGHGGPGEQYF.

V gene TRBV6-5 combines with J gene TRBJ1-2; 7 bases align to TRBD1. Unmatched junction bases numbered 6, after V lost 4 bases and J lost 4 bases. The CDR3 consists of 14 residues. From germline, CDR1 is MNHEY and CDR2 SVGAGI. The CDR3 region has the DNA TGTGCCAGCAGTTCCGCGGGGACAGCCTATGGCTACACCTTC. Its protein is CASSSAGTAYGYTF.

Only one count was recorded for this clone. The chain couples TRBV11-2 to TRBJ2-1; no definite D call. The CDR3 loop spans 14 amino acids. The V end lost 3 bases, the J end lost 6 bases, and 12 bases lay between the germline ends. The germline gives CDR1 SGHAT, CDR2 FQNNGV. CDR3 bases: TGTGCCAGCAGCTTCCAAGTGCTGTCCAATGAGCAGTTCTTC. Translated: CASSFQVLSNEQFF.

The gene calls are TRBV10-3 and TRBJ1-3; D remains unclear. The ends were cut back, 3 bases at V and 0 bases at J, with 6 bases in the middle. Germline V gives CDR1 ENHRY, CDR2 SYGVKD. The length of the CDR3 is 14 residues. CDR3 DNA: TGTGCCATCAGTGATTCCACCTCTGGAAACACCATATATTTT. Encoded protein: CAISDSTSGNTIYF.